The subject of this entry is one T cell receptor beta chain. Germline CDR1 reads KGHDR; CDR2 reads SFDVKD. J gave up 3 bases and V 4 bases, and 6 bases lay outside the gene matches. The CDR3 is 15 amino acids. Clones were sequenced by immunoSEQ multiplex PCR, and TCRdb holds only the in-frame ones, with some missing. Seen here are 150,000 to 170,000 clones, about 92% observed once, and the top ten hold 15% to 20%. The data were taken from a study of T cell responses to AZD1222 COVID-19 vaccine. This chain connects TRBV24-1 to TRBJ2-7; 9 bases fit TRBD1. Here the sequenced sample was peripheral blood, taken on day 0 of AZD1222 vaccination. The source of this sequence is an adult in good health. The CDR3 nucleotides read TGTGCCACCAGTGAAAGGGACAGGGATGGCTACGAGCAGTACTTC. Amino acid sequence: CATSERDRDGYEQYF.